The 29 T cell receptor beta chains reported below all come from one sample, sequenced in a study of blood T cell repertoires in COVID-19. Generated by immunoSEQ multiplex PCR, the TCRdb table keeps only in-frame clones and is missing some. The table records around 100,000 clones, about 86% of them present only once. The sample comprised peripheral blood. These receptor sequences come from an elderly man with acute or convalescent COVID-19.

V usage is TRBV28 and J usage is TRBJ2-5, with 7 bases that match TRBD1. V was pared by 3 bases and J by 6 bases, with 7 bases of the junction left unmatched. This CDR3 spans 14 amino acids. The germline V gene encodes CDR1 MDHEN and CDR2 SYDVKM. DNA for the CDR3: TGTGCCAGCAGTTTCCTGGGACAGCGGAAGACCCAGTACTTC. Translation: CASSFLGQRKTQYF. Together with reference TRBV28 and TRBJ2-5, the CDR3 gives the full variable domain: DVKVTQSSRYLVKRTGEKVFLECVQDMDHENMFWYRQDPGLGLRLIYFSYDVKMKEKGDIPEGYSVSREKKERFSLILESASTNQTSMYLCASSFLGQRKTQYFGPGTRLLVL.

This clone was observed a few times. The chain couples TRBV9 to TRBJ2-2; 11 nucleotides align to TRBD2. V was clipped by 4 bases and J by 6 bases; unmatched bases: 8. The germline gives CDR1 SGDLS, CDR2 YYNGEE. The CDR3 spans 16 residues. CDR3 residues: CASSPRTSGFPGELFF. The DNA of the CDR3 is TGTGCCAGCAGCCCGAGGACTAGCGGGTTCCCCGGGGAGCTGTTTTTT.

V usage is TRBV29-1 and J usage is TRBJ2-1; tentatively, D is TRBD2 (5 bases). Germline V gene data show CDR1 as SQVTM and CDR2 as ANQGSEA. The V end lost 4 bases, the J end lost 8 bases, and 15 bases lay between the germline ends. The CDR3 is 13 amino acids. The CDR3 DNA reads as TGCAGCGTTGGACGTCCGGAGGTTGATGAGCAGTTCTTC. This codes for CSVGRPEVDEQFF.

This sequence joins TRBV9 and TRBJ2-5, with 7 bases lining up with TRBD1. The CDR3 loop spans 15 amino acids. CDR1 is SGDLS, CDR2 YYNGEE, per germline. V lost 3 bases, J lost 5 bases, and 10 bases stayed unmatched. The CDR3 region has the DNA TGTGCCAGCAGCGCGACAGGGTCCCTCCTGGAGACCCAGTACTTC. Translation: CASSATGSLLETQYF.

J is TRBJ2-1 and V is TRBV5-1, with TRBD2 matching 11 bases. This CDR3 has 15 residues. V dropped 4 bases and J dropped 5; count of bases not matched to a gene: 5. Germline lookup yields CDR1 SGHRS and CDR2 YFSETQ. CDR3: CASSLGTSGNNEQFF. CDR3 in DNA: TGCGCCAGCAGCCTGGGGACTAGCGGTAACAATGAGCAGTTCTTC. Together with reference TRBV5-1 and TRBJ2-1, the CDR3 gives the full variable domain: KAGVTQTPRYLIKTRGQQVTLSCSPISGHRSVSWYQQTPGQGLQFLFEYFSETQRNKGNFPGRFSGRQFSNSRSEMNVSTLELGDSALYLCASSLGTSGNNEQFFGPGTRLTVL.

V and J are TRBV28 and TRBJ2-3; 8 nucleotides align to TRBD2. This CDR3 comprises 16 residues. The germline gives CDR1 MDHEN, CDR2 SYDVKM. The trim removed 2 bases at V and 2 bases at J, leaving 6 bases unmatched. The CDR3 nucleotides are TGTGCCAGCAGTTTACAACTAGCGGAGAACACAGATACGCAGTATTTT. Its protein product is CASSLQLAENTDTQYF.

This chain links TRBV14 with TRBJ1-1; D unresolved. Germline V gives CDR1 SGHDN, CDR2 FVKESK. The CDR3 has 13 amino acids. The V and J ends lost 5 bases and 4 bases respectively, with 11 bases between them. The CDR3 loop reads CASSNRRGTEAFF. CDR3 coding DNA: TGTGCCAGCAGCAACCGCCGGGGCACTGAAGCTTTCTTT.

The J gene is TRBJ2-1, the V gene TRBV19; 12 bases fit TRBD2. CDR1 LNHDA and CDR2 SQIVND come from the germline V gene (reference sequence). The CDR3 runs to 14 residues. The trim removed 5 bases at V and 7 bases at J, leaving 3 bases unmatched. CDR3 in DNA: TGTGCCAGTAGTTGGACTAGCGGGACAAATGAGCAGTTCTTC. Translated, it gives CASSWTSGTNEQFF.

The chain employs TRBV5-5 and TRBJ2-7; 9 positions agree with TRBD1. The CDR3 has 15 residues. J lost 5 bases, V lost 1 base, and 7 bases had no gene match. Germline V gene data show CDR1 as SGHKS and CDR2 as YYEKEE (reference sequence). CDR3 in amino acids: CASSLSGTGLHEQYF. In DNA, the CDR3 is TGTGCCAGCAGCTTGTCGGGGACAGGGCTCCACGAGCAGTACTTC.

The chain combines TRBV6-5 with TRBJ1-4; 7 positions agree with TRBD1. Germline V gene sequence: CDR1 MNHEY, CDR2 SVGAGI. The CDR3 runs to 15 residues. The ends lost 4 bases at V and 3 bases at J; junction bases unmatched: 5. The CDR3 reads CASSSSGTANEKLFF. CDR3 sequence (DNA): TGTGCCAGCAGTTCCTCCGGGACAGCTAATGAAAAACTGTTTTTT.

J is TRBJ2-1 and V is TRBV12-3 or TRBV12-4; the D is unclear. The V and J ends lost 3 bases and 5 bases respectively, with 8 bases between them. The CDR3 sequence is 13 residues long. CDR3 in DNA: TGTGCCAGCAGTTTGCGACTTCACAATGAGCAGTTCTTC. Translating gives CASSLRLHNEQFF.

The chain carries TRBV28 and TRBJ1-6, with 7 bases lining up with TRBD1. Losses at the gene ends were 5 bases for V and 8 bases for J; bases not matched to a gene: 15. Germline assignment: CDR1 MDHEN and CDR2 SYDVKM. The CDR3 length is 17 residues. The CDR3 here is CASSPTQYWTGHSPLHF. CDR3 DNA: TGTGCCAGCAGTCCAACTCAATATTGGACAGGACATTCACCCCTCCACTTT.

The chain combines TRBV29-1 with TRBJ2-7; 7 nucleotides match TRBD2. CDR1 SQVTM and CDR2 ANQGSEA come from the germline V gene. CDR3 length equals 15 residues. V was clipped by 7 bases and J by 3 bases; unmatched bases: 15. The CDR3 sequence is CSAPGLVDFFYEQYF. The CDR3 DNA sequence: TGCAGCGCTCCCGGACTAGTCGACTTTTTCTACGAGCAGTACTTC.

The rearrangement links TRBV21-1 to TRBJ2-1; the table gives TRBD2 as D, unverified against the DNA. TRBV21-1 represents a pseudogene. CDR3 length: 21 residues. CDR3 DNA sequence: TGTGCCAGCAGCCCGCGTGAAGTTTTCGGAGGGGAAGGTGACTCCTACAATGAGCAGTTCTTC. Its protein product is CASSPREVFGGEGDSYNEQFF.

The chain is built from TRBV11-3 and TRBJ2-2; 7 bases map to TRBD1. This CDR3 region has 15 residues. V lost 2 bases to trimming and J lost 3 bases; unmatched junction nucleotides: 3. Germline CDR1 reads SGHNT; CDR2 reads YENEEA. The CDR3 protein is CASSLKGADTGELFF. The CDR3 DNA sequence: TGTGCCAGCAGCTTAAAGGGGGCGGACACCGGGGAGCTGTTTTTT. The full variable domain, in which reference TRBV11-3 and TRBJ2-2 provide the parts outside the CDR3, is EAGVVQSPRYKIIEKKQPVAFWCNPISGHNTLYWYLQNLGQGPELLIRYENEEAVDDSQLPKDRFSAERLKGVDSTLKIQPAELGDSAVYLCASSLKGADTGELFFGEGSRLTVL.

The chain is built from TRBV6-1 and TRBJ2-5; D possibly corresponds to TRBD1 (6 bases). Germline V CDR1 and CDR2: MNHNS, SASEGT. This CDR3 has 13 amino acids. With 2 bases removed from V and 5 bases from J, the gap between germline ends came to 9 bases. The CDR3 nucleotides are TGTGCCAGCAGTGAATGGGGGCAGGAGACCCAGTACTTC. This sequence encodes CASSEWGQETQYF.

This clone was picked up one time. The genes are TRBV30 and TRBJ1-2; TRBD1 aligns across 8 bases. V was clipped by 4 bases and J by 7 bases; unmatched bases: 11. Germline CDR1 and CDR2: GTSNPN and SVGIG (reference sequence). This CDR3 is built from 14 residues. As DNA, the CDR3 is TGTGCCTGGACCCGAAGTCAGGGGGCGTTTGGCTACACCTTC. It specifies CAWTRSQGAFGYTF.

J is TRBJ2-3 and V is TRBV6-5; 10 bases align to TRBD2. Trimming took 7 bases from V and 4 from J; bases not matched to a gene: 5. The CDR3 sequence is 14 residues long. Germline assignment: CDR1 MNHEY and CDR2 SVGAGI. This CDR3 reads CASMSGRAADTQYF. CDR3 nucleotides: TGTGCCAGCATGAGCGGGAGGGCCGCAGATACGCAGTATTTT.

CDR3 sequence: CASSLVRVGNEQFF. CDR3 nucleotide sequence: TGTGCCAGCAGCTTAGTTCGGGTTGGGAATGAGCAGTTCTTC. V is TRBV11-2 and J is TRBJ2-1; D ambiguous. Germline assignment: CDR1 SGHAT and CDR2 FQNNGV. The CDR3 spans 14 residues. V lost 1 base and J 7 bases, leaving 11 bases between the germline ends.

The chain has TRBV2 and TRBJ2-1, with 10 bases matching TRBD2. CDR3 length: 15 amino acids. The V gene's germline CDR1 is SNHLY and CDR2 FYNNEI. Unmatched junction bases numbered 6, after V lost 2 bases and J lost 8 bases. The CDR3 here is CASSEIAGGGHEQFF. In DNA form, the CDR3 reads TGTGCCAGCAGTGAAATAGCGGGAGGTGGGCATGAGCAGTTCTTC.

This chain connects TRBV3-1 (or the pseudogene TRBV3-2) to TRBJ2-3; 9 nucleotides align to TRBD1. CDR3 length: 16 amino acids. Germline V gene data show CDR1 as LGHDT and CDR2 as YNNKEL (reference sequence). The ends lost 3 bases at V and 3 bases at J; junction bases unmatched: 7. CDR3 DNA sequence: TGTGCCAGCAGCCAGCGCGGGACAGGGAGAACAGATACGCAGTATTTT. Its protein product is CASSQRGTGRTDTQYF.

V gene TRBV28 combines with J gene TRBJ2-3; 11 positions match TRBD1. Per the germline V gene, CDR1 is MDHEN and CDR2 is SYDVKM. The junction had 8 bases not matched to a gene; V was cut back by 4 bases and J by 8 bases. This CDR3 region has 15 residues. The CDR3: CASSSPGQGAGTQYF. DNA for the CDR3: TGTGCCAGCAGTTCTCCAGGACAGGGGGCAGGTACGCAGTATTTT.

CDR3 in amino acids: CASSSLTGPEMYF. CDR3 bases: TGTGCCAGCAGTTCTTTGACCGGCCCGGAGATGTACTTC. The gene calls are TRBV27 and TRBJ2-7; D is ambiguous. Germline V gene lookup returns CDR1 MNHEY and CDR2 SMNVEV (reference sequence). CDR3 length: 13 amino acids. Deletions cut 4 bases from V and 12 bases from J, with 19 bases between.

A few counts support this clone. This rearrangement joins TRBV3-1 (or the pseudogene TRBV3-2) to TRBJ2-1; TRBD2 aligns across 9 bases. V lost 6 bases to trimming and J lost 7 bases; unmatched junction nucleotides: 4. CDR3 size: 13 residues. Germline CDR1 and CDR2: LGHDT and YNNKEL (reference sequence). The CDR3 reads CASRRTSANEQFF. Here the CDR3 DNA reads TGTGCCAGCAGGCGGACTAGCGCAAATGAGCAGTTCTTC.

The chain uses TRBV7-9 and TRBJ1-4, with TRBD1 identical over 7 bases. Trimming took 5 bases from V and 7 from J; bases not matched to a gene: 10. CDR3 length: 15 residues. Germline CDR1 reads SEHNR; CDR2 reads FQNEAQ (reference sequence). The CDR3 spells CASSVDTGAGEKLFF. The CDR3, as DNA: TGTGCCAGCAGCGTCGACACAGGGGCCGGTGAAAAACTGTTTTTT.

The chain combines TRBV19 with TRBJ1-5; tentatively, D is TRBD1 (6 bases). The V gene's germline CDR1 is LNHDA and CDR2 SQIVND (reference sequence). This CDR3 region has 14 residues. Trimming removed 3 bases at V and 2 bases at J, with 8 bases between. In DNA, the CDR3 is TGTGCCAGTAGTATGTCAGGGGGCAATCAGCCCCAGCATTTT. Its translation is CASSMSGGNQPQHF.

The gene calls are TRBV7-2 and TRBJ1-5, with 9 bases aligning to TRBD1. V gave up 6 bases and J gave up 2 bases; unmatched junction bases: 2. CDR1 is SGHTA, CDR2 FQGNSA, per germline. The CDR3 has 14 residues. This chain's CDR3 is CASSWDRGNQPQHF. The CDR3 bases are TGTGCCAGCAGTTGGGACAGGGGCAATCAGCCCCAGCATTTT. Combining the CDR3 with reference TRBV7-2 and TRBJ1-5 gives the whole variable domain GAGVSQSPSNKVTEKGKDVELRCDPISGHTALYWYRQSLGQGLEFLIYFQGNSAPDKSGLPSDRFSAERTGGSVSTLTIQRTQQEDSAVYLCASSWDRGNQPQHFGDGTRLSIL.

The chain uses TRBV15 and TRBJ1-2; 7 nucleotides align to TRBD1. The CDR3 covers 15 residues. The germline V gene encodes CDR1 LNHNV and CDR2 YYDKDF (reference sequence). V lost 2 bases and J lost 0; bases outside the gene matches: 3. CDR3 amino acids: CATSRNRGANYGYTF. The CDR3 bases are TGTGCCACCAGCAGAAACAGGGGCGCTAACTATGGCTACACCTTC.

The gene calls are TRBV25-1 and TRBJ2-1, with 7 bases aligning to TRBD1. V gave up 6 bases and J gave up 9 bases; unmatched junction bases: 8. Germline CDR1 is MGHDK and CDR2 is SYGVNS. This CDR3 spans 13 amino acids. CDR3 amino acids: CASSRQGRGEQFF. DNA for the CDR3: TGTGCCAGCAGCCGACAGGGACGCGGTGAGCAGTTCTTC.